This T cell receptor beta chain was sequenced during a study of metastatic and nonmetastatic thyroid tumors. Overall study: Across blood and tumor or nodule tissue, repertoires from malignant and benign thyroid patients were compared with one another.

Points on this clone: Its target is not known. A much larger clone lies a single base off, so this may be a read error.

Study results and caveats: The reported finding was significantly higher TCR beta diversity in malignant thyroid tumors relative to benign nodules, in blood and tumor.

Ahead of thyroid surgery, no patient had received treatment of any kind. Germline CDR1 SGHNT, CDR2 YYREEE (reference sequence). CDR3 size: 13 residues. In the original workflow: In papillary thyroid cancer, a distant-metastasis classifier was built using CDR3 differences across clinicopathological groups. From the PCR reads, TCRdb re-called clones with MiXCR. TCRdb's processing, not the authors' own work, is the source of the V and J calls. The data contain 40,000 or so clones, approximately 19% of them singletons. The sequencing sample was made of blood. This chain joins TRBV5-4 and TRBJ2-7, with D possibly TRBD2 on 7 matching bases. This receptor was taken from a female donor with papillary thyroid cancer or a benign thyroid nodule (not recorded which). Some clones in this sample may be carry-over from other donors' samples. CDR3 loop: CASSSPGGHDQYF. CDR3 DNA sequence: TGTGCCAGCAGCTCCCCGGGGGGCCACGATCAGTACTTC.